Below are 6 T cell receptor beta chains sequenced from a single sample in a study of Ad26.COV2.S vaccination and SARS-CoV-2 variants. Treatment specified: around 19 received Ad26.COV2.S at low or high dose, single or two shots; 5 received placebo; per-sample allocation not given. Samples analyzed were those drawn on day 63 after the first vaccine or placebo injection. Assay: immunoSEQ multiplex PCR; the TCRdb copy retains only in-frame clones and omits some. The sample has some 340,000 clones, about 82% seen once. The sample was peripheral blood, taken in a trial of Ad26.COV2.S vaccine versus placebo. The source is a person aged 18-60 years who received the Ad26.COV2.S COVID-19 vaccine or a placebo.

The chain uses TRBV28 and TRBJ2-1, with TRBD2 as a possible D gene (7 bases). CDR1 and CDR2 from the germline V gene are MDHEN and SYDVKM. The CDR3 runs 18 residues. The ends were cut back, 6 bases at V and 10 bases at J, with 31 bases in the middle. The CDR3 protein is CASRIRKGERGPGEEQFF. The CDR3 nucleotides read TGTGCCAGCAGAATCCGGAAGGGGGAGCGGGGCCCCGGGGAGGAGCAGTTCTTC.

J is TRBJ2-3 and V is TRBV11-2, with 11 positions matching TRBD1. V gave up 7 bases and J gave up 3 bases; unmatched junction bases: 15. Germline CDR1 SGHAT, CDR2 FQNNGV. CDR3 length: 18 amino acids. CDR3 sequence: CASTVTVRRDRGTDTQYF. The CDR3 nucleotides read TGTGCCAGCACCGTTACGGTTAGACGGGACAGGGGGACAGATACGCAGTATTTT.

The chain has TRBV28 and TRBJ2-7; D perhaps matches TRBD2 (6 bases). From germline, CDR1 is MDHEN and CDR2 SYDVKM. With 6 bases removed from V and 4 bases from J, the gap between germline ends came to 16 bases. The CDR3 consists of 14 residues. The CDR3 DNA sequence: TGTGCCAGCAGCCCTCCCGACGGGGGTTACGAGCAGTACTTC. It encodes CASSPPDGGYEQYF.

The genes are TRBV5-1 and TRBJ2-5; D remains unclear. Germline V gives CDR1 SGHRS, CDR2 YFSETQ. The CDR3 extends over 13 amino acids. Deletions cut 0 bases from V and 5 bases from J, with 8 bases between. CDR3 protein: CASSLAVPETQYF. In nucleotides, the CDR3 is TGCGCCAGCAGCTTGGCAGTCCCCGAGACCCAGTACTTC.

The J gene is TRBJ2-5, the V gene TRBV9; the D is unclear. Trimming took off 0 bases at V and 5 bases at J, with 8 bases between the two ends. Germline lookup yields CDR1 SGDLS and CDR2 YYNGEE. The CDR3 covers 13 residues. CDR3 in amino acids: CASSVGTQETQYF. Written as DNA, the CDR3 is TGTGCCAGCAGCGTAGGCACCCAGGAGACCCAGTACTTC.

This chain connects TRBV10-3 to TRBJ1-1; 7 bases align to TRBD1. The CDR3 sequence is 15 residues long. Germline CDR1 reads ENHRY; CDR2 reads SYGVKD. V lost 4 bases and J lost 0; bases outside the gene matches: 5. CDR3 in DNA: TGTGCCATCAGTGTTGAGGGACAGATGAACACTGAAGCTTTCTTT. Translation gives CAISVEGQMNTEAFF.